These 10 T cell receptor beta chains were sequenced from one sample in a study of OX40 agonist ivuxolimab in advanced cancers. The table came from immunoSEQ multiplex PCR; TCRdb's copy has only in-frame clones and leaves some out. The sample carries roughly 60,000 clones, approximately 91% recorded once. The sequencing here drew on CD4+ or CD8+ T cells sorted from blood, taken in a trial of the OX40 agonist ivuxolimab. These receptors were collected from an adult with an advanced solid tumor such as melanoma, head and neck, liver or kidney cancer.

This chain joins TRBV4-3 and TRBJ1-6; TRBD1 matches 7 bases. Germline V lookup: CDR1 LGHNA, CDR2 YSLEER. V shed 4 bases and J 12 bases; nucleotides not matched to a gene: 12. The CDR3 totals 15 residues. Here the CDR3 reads CASSPTQGGGRPLHF. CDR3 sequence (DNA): TGCGCCAGCAGCCCCACCCAGGGGGGGGGAAGACCCCTCCACTTT.

Here the CDR3 reads CASSLDNEKLFF. The CDR3 DNA is TGTGCCAGCAGCTTGGACAATGAAAAACTGTTTTTT. The V call is TRBV6-1, the J call TRBJ1-4; D gene unclear. The germline gives CDR1 MNHNS, CDR2 SASEGT. The germline V and J ends were trimmed by 6 bases and 5 bases, with 7 bases remaining between them. The CDR3 has 12 residues.

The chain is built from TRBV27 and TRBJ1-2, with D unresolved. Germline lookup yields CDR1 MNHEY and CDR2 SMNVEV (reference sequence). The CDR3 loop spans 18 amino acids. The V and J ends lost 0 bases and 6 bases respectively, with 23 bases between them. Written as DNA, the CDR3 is TGTGCCAGCAGTTTATCCTCATTCGGACGTGGAACTATCGATGGCTACACCTTC. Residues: CASSLSSFGRGTIDGYTF.

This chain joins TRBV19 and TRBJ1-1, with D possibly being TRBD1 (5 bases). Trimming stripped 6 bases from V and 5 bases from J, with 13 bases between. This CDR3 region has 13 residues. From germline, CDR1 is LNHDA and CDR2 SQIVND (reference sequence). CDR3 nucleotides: TGTGCCAGTAGGACAGTCGGGGGGACTGAAGCTTTCTTT. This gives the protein CASRTVGGTEAFF.

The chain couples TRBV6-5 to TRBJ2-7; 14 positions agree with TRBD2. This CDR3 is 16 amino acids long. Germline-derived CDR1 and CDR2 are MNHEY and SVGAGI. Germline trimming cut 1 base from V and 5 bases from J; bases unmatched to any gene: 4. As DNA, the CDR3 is TGTGCCAGCAGTTACTACGGGACTAGCGGGAGTGACGAGCAGTACTTC. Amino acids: CASSYYGTSGSDEQYF.

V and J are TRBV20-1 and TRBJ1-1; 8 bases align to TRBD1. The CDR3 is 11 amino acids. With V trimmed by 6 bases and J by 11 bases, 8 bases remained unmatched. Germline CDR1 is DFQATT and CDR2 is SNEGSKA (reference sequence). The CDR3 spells CSAERDRRAFF. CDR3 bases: TGCAGTGCCGAAAGGGACAGGCGGGCTTTCTTT.

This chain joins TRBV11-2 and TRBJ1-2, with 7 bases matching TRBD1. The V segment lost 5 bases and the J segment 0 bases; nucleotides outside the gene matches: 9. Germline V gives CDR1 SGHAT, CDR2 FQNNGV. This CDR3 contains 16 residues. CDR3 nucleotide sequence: TGTGCCAGCAGCCGACAGGGAGGGTCCTCTAACTATGGCTACACCTTC. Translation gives CASSRQGGSSNYGYTF.

CDR3 nucleotides: TGTGCCAGCAGCCCGCGGACAGGGCAGAATGAAAAACTGTTTTTT. Protein: CASSPRTGQNEKLFF. The genes are TRBV5-5 and TRBJ1-4, with TRBD1 matching over 8 bases. The V gene's germline CDR1 is SGHKS and CDR2 YYEKEE (reference sequence). The CDR3 has 15 residues. Trimming cost V 4 bases and J 5 bases; bases outside gene matches: 7.

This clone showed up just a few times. The CDR3: CASSVQGRDSPLHF. The CDR3 bases are TGCGCCAGCAGCGTCCAGGGGCGGGATTCACCCCTCCACTTT. This rearrangement joins TRBV5-1 to TRBJ1-6; TRBD1 might be the D (6 bases). There are 14 residues in the CDR3. The germline V gene encodes CDR1 SGHRS and CDR2 YFSETQ. With 4 bases removed from V and 8 bases from J, the gap between germline ends came to 13 bases.

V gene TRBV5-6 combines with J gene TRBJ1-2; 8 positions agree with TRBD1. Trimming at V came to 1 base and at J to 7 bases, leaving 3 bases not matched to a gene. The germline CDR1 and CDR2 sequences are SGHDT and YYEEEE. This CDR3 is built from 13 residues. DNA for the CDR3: TGTGCCAGCAGCTTGCAGGGGGCGAGTGGCTACACCTTC. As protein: CASSLQGASGYTF.